The entry below gives a single TCR beta chain sequence along with its context. Its cognate antigen has yet to be identified. Base qualities are not at hand, and no much larger clone is one base apart. These data belong to a study of blood T cell repertoires in COVID-19 (TCRdb year 2020). Context from the whole study: Collaborator samples came from the United States, Italy and Spain and covered acute and convalescent phases of COVID-19. The prospective study material was composed of cDNA or gDNA derived from T cells, B-cell-depleted T cells, or PBMCs. The dataset comprised deeply sampled blood TCRbeta repertoires from subjects exposed to, actively infected with, or recovered from COVID-19. The repertoires were released in a freely available public database intended as a resource for research on the immune response to SARS-CoV-2. The samples were drawn from two sources: the first 160 participants of the ongoing ImmuneRACE study, and 1,000 to 1,500 subjects contributed by 6 global collaborators. The sample metadata nearly always contained a de-identified subject ID, COVID-19 status, age in years and sex. Where HLA class I and class II types were available, the types were taken from metadata supplied by the sample provider, not from assay-based typing. Beyond this particular receptor, the publication reports: The quantity of clinical and demographic metadata differed by source and by participant and was supplied without curation.

Trimming accounts for 3 bases at V and 0 bases at J, while the number of junction bases matched to no gene is 8. Inclusive of the bounding cysteine and phenylalanine, the CDR3 is 16 residues long. Just the 48-base CDR3 DNA is kept, in frame starting at base 1. Looking up the germline V gene (reference sequence) yields CDR1 GTSNPN and CDR2 SVGIG. Participants in the prospective study were enrolled through a virtual design, were aged about 18 to 90 years, and lived in approximately 25 United States geographic areas. In the prospective study, cohorts were assigned on the basis of participant-reported clinical history obtained from a screening survey and a study questionnaire. Each participant in the prospective study had whole blood, serum and a nasopharyngeal or oropharyngeal swab collected by mobile phlebotomists. Participants in the prospective study had the option to provide additional blood draws and questionnaires over a roughly 2-month period. Blood samples from the prospective study were shipped frozen or at room temperature prior to DNA extraction.

TCRbeta CDR3 regions were amplified from genomic DNA by means of the immunoSEQ Assay, a bias-controlled multiplex PCR. The source study handled its data this way. The number of nucleated cells in each sample was estimated from the amplification of reference gene primers within the assay. To quantify the absolute abundance of each unique TCRbeta CDR3 rearrangement, sequence reads were collapsed and filtered. Productive Simpson clonality was computed per sample as the square root of Simpson's diversity index over productive rearrangements. TCRdb re-hosts the immuneACCESS table, in-frame sequences only. Its copies lack some clones; in the studies checked, an unresolved V gene accounts for under half of them, and the cause for the rest is not known. V, J and clone size reflect that table, while D and trimming were determined from the DNA. For this sample the table gives almost 250,000 clones, of which around 85% were detected only once. The ten largest clones capture approximately 9.6% of the sample.

This receptor was obtained from a woman aged 50 to 60 with acute COVID-19. The rearrangement joined TRBV30 to TRBJ2-1, with 7 junctional bases fitting TRBD1. The material sequenced was PBMCs or T cells enriched from blood (not recorded which). The nucleotides are TGTGCCTGGAGGGTGAAGACAGGGCTCTCCTACAATGAGCAGTTCTTC. The resulting protein is CAWRVKTGLSYNEQFF.